Given below is one T cell receptor beta chain in context. CDR1 and CDR2 (germline): MNHEY, SVGAGI. Trimming pared 2 bases from V and 11 bases from J, leaving 10 bases between. CDR3 size: 13 residues. Via MiXCR, TCRdb re-called the 5' RACE reads, giving one row per CDR3 protein. The repertoire has approximately 50,000 distinct CDR3 sequences, around 24% of them found once; the top ten carry 2.2%. The sorted Tregs were CD4+CD25+CD127-/low cells. V gene TRBV6-5 combines with J gene TRBJ1-6, with unresolved D. The TCR was taken from a female donor with breast cancer. Material for sequencing was tumor-infiltrating Tregs sorted from the breast tumor. CDR3 bases: TGTGCCAGCAGTTACGATCCCCTTCCACCCCTCCACTTT. Protein sequence: CASSYDPLPPLHF.